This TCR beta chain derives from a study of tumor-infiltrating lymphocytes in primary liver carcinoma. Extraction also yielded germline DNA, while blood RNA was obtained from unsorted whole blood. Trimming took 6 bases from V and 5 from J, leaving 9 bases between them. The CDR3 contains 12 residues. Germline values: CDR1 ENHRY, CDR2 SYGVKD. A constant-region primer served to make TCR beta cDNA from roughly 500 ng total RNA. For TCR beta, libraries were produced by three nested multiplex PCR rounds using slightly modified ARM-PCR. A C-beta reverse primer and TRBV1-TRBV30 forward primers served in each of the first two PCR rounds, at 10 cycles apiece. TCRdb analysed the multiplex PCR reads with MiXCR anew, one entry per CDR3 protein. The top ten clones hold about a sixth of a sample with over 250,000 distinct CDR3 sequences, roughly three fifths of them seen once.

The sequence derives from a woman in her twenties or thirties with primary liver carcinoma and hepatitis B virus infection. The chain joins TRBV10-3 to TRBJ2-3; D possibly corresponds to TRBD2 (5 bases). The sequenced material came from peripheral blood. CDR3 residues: CAISREGDTQYF. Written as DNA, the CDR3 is TGTGCCATCAGCAGAGAGGGAGATACGCAGTATTTT.